The 4 T cell receptor beta chains below were found in one sample sequenced in a study of identical twins. TCRdb recomputed calls from the 5' RACE reads with MiXCR, one row per CDR3 protein. The repertoire includes over 600,000 distinct CDR3 sequences, 21% of them detected once, and 4% to 5.5% sits in the top ten. The same data also contributed to another study, on T cells expressing NK-cell markers.

Sequencing used PBMCs. All receptors derive from a woman aged 18-29 years in good health.

This clonotype was counted between two and nine times. The gene calls are TRBV4-2 and TRBJ2-3, with 9 positions matching TRBD2. CDR3 length equals 17 residues. Germline trimming cut 6 bases from V and 5 bases from J; bases unmatched to any gene: 15. Germline V gene sequence: CDR1 LGHNA, CDR2 YNFKEQ. In DNA form, the CDR3 reads TGTGCCAGCAGTTTGACTCGGGGGGCTAGCGGGGTAGATACGCAGTATTTT. Translated, it gives CASSLTRGASGVDTQYF.

V is TRBV2 and J is TRBJ2-5, with 15 bases lining up with TRBD2. The V gene's germline CDR1 is SNHLY and CDR2 FYNNEI. V was clipped by 8 bases and J by 7 bases; unmatched bases: 5. The CDR3 is 14 amino acids. CDR3 DNA sequence: TGTGCCAGCTCGGGACTAGCGGGGGGAGTGACCCAGTACTTC. It yields the protein CASSGLAGGVTQYF.

This clonotype was seen only a few times. The chain couples TRBV6-2 or TRBV6-3 to TRBJ2-1, with TRBD2 matching over 7 bases. The trim removed 5 bases at V and 10 bases at J, leaving 8 bases unmatched. The CDR3 consists of 13 residues. CDR1 is MNHEY, CDR2 SVGEGT, per germline. The CDR3 DNA is TGTGCCAGCAGTCTGCGACCGGGACTAGAGCAGTTCTTC. The encoded protein is CASSLRPGLEQFF.

V is TRBV4-3 and J is TRBJ2-1; TRBD2 matches 9 bases. The CDR3 is made up of 16 amino acids. Germline V gene data show CDR1 as LGHNA and CDR2 as YSLEER. With 0 bases clipped from V and 7 bases from J, the junction kept 7 bases outside the gene matches. DNA for the CDR3: TGCGCCAGCAGCCAAGATTTGGCGGGAGGGTGGAATGAGCAGTTCTTC. Translation: CASSQDLAGGWNEQFF.